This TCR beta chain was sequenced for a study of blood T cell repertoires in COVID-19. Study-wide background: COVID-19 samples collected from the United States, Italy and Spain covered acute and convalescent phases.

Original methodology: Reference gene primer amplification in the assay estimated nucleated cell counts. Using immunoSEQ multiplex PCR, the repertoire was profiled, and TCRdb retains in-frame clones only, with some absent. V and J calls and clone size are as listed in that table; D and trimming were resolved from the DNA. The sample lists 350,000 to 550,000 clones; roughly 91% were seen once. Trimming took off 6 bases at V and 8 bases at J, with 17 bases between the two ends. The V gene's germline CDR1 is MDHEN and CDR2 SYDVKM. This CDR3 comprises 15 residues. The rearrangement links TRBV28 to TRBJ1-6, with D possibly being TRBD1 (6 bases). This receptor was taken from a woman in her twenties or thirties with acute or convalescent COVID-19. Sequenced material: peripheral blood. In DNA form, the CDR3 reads TGTGCCAGCAGCCCTCGAGGGCAGGGGCATTCACCCCTCCACTTT. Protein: CASSPRGQGHSPLHF.